One sample yielded the 15 T cell receptor beta chains listed below, sequenced in a study of PD-L1 blockade in urothelial cancer. The method was immunoSEQ multiplex PCR; TCRdb's version includes in-frame clones alone and lacks a portion of them. The sample lists about 95,000 clones; roughly 91% were seen once. Time point: pretreatment peripheral blood. The specimen comprised PBMCs, sampled around atezolizumab (anti-PD-L1) treatment. These receptors were obtained from a man aged 55-75 years with urothelial cancer.

This clone was counted only a few times. The chain employs TRBV4-2 and TRBJ1-4; possible D gene TRBD1, 5 bases. The length of the CDR3 is 13 residues. The germline gives CDR1 LGHNA, CDR2 YNFKEQ. Trimming removed 1 base from V and 8 bases from J, with 8 bases in between. The CDR3 region is CASSQGDSEKLFF. CDR3 sequence (DNA): TGTGCCAGCAGCCAAGGAGACAGCGAAAAACTGTTTTTT.

This chain's CDR3 is CASSLVPSGLSSYEQYF. The CDR3 region has the DNA TGTGCCAGCAGCTTAGTTCCTAGCGGGTTAAGCTCCTACGAGCAGTACTTC. The V and J genes are TRBV7-8 and TRBJ2-7, with TRBD2 matching over 8 bases. Germline trimming cut 1 base from V and 0 bases from J; bases unmatched to any gene: 8. The CDR3 spans 17 residues. Germline CDR1 and CDR2: SGHVS and FQNEAQ.

The chain employs TRBV10-3 and TRBJ2-7, with D possibly being TRBD1 (5 bases). Deletions cut 3 bases from V and 3 bases from J, with 24 bases between. Germline V CDR1 and CDR2: ENHRY, SYGVKD. The CDR3 sequence is 18 residues long. The DNA of the CDR3 is TGTGCCATCAGTGATCCGGGCCTGGTAGCCCAGGGTGGCTACGAGCAGTACTTC. Translated, it gives CAISDPGLVAQGGYEQYF.

This chain joins TRBV5-4 and TRBJ2-5; 9 nucleotides match TRBD2. The germline V gene encodes CDR1 SGHNT and CDR2 YYREEE (reference sequence). Trimming cost V 0 bases and J 5 bases; bases outside gene matches: 5. This CDR3 is 15 amino acids long. The CDR3 loop reads CASSLGGGASETQYF. CDR3 bases: TGTGCCAGCAGCTTGGGCGGGGGGGCGTCTGAGACCCAGTACTTC.

The chain carries TRBV27 and TRBJ1-1; unclear D gene. The CDR3 runs to 14 residues. Germline V gives CDR1 MNHEY, CDR2 SMNVEV (reference sequence). With 3 bases removed from V and 0 bases from J, the gap between germline ends came to 8 bases. CDR3 bases: TGTGCCAGCAGTTTGTCCGGGGTGAACACTGAAGCTTTCTTT. Its translation is CASSLSGVNTEAFF.

This chain uses TRBV28 with TRBJ2-7, with 10 bases lining up with TRBD2. The CDR3 is made up of 15 amino acids. V was pared by 6 bases and J by 0 bases, with 5 bases of the junction left unmatched. The germline CDR1 and CDR2 sequences are MDHEN and SYDVKM. CDR3 amino acids: CASSQTSGYSYEQYF. Written as DNA, the CDR3 is TGTGCCAGCAGCCAGACTAGCGGGTACTCCTACGAGCAGTACTTC.

The chain combines TRBV27 with TRBJ2-7; 8 bases are a match to TRBD2. Germline V CDR1 and CDR2: MNHEY, SMNVEV (reference sequence). The V and J ends lost 6 bases and 3 bases, in that order; junction bases with no gene match: 13. The CDR3 totals 16 residues. In nucleotides, the CDR3 is TGTGCCAGCAGCCGAATCGCTAGCGGGCCGTACTACGAGCAGTACTTC. Protein sequence: CASSRIASGPYYEQYF.

This clone was counted once. V usage is TRBV19 and J usage is TRBJ1-2, with D possibly matching TRBD1 (5 bases). The CDR3 extends over 15 amino acids. CDR1 is LNHDA, CDR2 SQIVND, per germline (reference sequence). The V end was cut by 8 bases, the J end by 6 bases, with 22 bases between. CDR3 sequence reads: CASQLFLTGENGYTF. DNA for the CDR3: TGTGCCAGTCAACTCTTTTTGACGGGGGAAAATGGCTACACCTTC.

J is TRBJ2-7 and V is TRBV13; possible D gene TRBD1, 7 bases. Germline values: CDR1 PRHDT, CDR2 FYEKMQ (reference sequence). CDR3 length equals 14 residues. V was pared by 0 bases and J by 3 bases, with 9 bases between. The chain's CDR3 is CASSLGRGDYEQYF. In DNA, the CDR3 is TGTGCCAGCAGCTTAGGCAGGGGGGACTACGAGCAGTACTTC.

J is TRBJ2-2 and V is TRBV7-9; TRBD1 aligns across 10 bases. CDR1 and CDR2 from the germline V gene are SEHNR and FQNEAQ (reference sequence). The length of the CDR3 is 17 residues. J lost 5 bases, V lost 5 bases, and 11 bases had no gene match. CDR3 in DNA: TGTGCCAGCAGCCCGAGCCTGGGACAGGGGAGGACCGGGGAGCTGTTTTTT. Protein product: CASSPSLGQGRTGELFF. Looking up the rest from reference TRBV7-9 and TRBJ2-2 gives the full variable domain: DTGVSQNPRHKITKRGQNVTFRCDPISEHNRLYWYRQTLGQGPEFLTYFQNEAQLEKSRLLSDRFSAERPKGSFSTLEIQRTEQGDSAMYLCASSPSLGQGRTGELFFGEGSRLTVL.

The J gene is TRBJ2-7, the V gene TRBV6-5; D gene ambiguous. Deletions cut 0 bases from V and 5 bases from J, with 5 bases between. The CDR3 totals 12 residues. The germline V gene encodes CDR1 MNHEY and CDR2 SVGAGI. CDR3: CASSYSRDEQYF. CDR3 bases: TGTGCCAGCAGTTACTCCCGGGACGAGCAGTACTTC.

V usage is TRBV6-1 and J usage is TRBJ2-7; D gene ambiguous. Germline V CDR1 and CDR2: MNHNS, SASEGT. The V end lost 8 bases, the J end lost 0 bases, and 17 bases lay between the germline ends. The CDR3 is 15 amino acids. CDR3 loop: CASPPTQAYSYEQYF. The CDR3 nucleotides are TGTGCCAGCCCCCCTACCCAAGCATACTCCTACGAGCAGTACTTC.

V gene TRBV6-1 combines with J gene TRBJ2-7, with 10 bases identical to TRBD1. Germline assignment: CDR1 MNHNS and CDR2 SASEGT. The CDR3 spans 15 residues. With 3 bases clipped from V and 6 bases from J, the junction kept 8 bases outside the gene matches. The CDR3 DNA reads TGTGCCAGCAGTGATTTGGGACAGGGGTCGAGCGAGCAGTACTTC. This codes for CASSDLGQGSSEQYF.

The chain is built from TRBV18 and TRBJ2-6; TRBD1 matches 9 bases. The germline V gene has CDR1 KGHSH and CDR2 LQKENI. V trimming: 6 bases; J trimming: 2 bases; junction bases outside the gene matches: 2. The CDR3 is 15 amino acids. The CDR3 coding sequence is TGTGCCAGCTCTGGACAGGGGACTGGGGCCAACGTCCTGACTTTC. Amino acids: CASSGQGTGANVLTF.

The J gene is TRBJ2-5, the V gene TRBV5-1, with D perhaps matching TRBD1 (5 bases). CDR3 length: 15 amino acids. V was shortened by 0 bases and J by 1 base, with 10 bases between the two germline ends. Germline CDR1 reads SGHRS; CDR2 reads YFSETQ. The CDR3 nucleotides read TGCGCCAGCAGCTTGGGACCTGGGGCCCAAGAGACCCAGTACTTC. Translating gives CASSLGPGAQETQYF.